This passage covers 7 T cell receptor beta chains from one sample sequenced in a study of T cells in Graves' hyperthyroidism and ophthalmopathy. Amplification of TCR beta CDR3 regions was performed using RNA transcripts as template. TCR CDR3 underwent first-round RT-PCR with the HTBI primer set. Each CDR3 protein is one row after TCRdb ran MiXCR on the multiplex PCR reads. The table includes over 500,000 distinct CDR3 sequences, 46% detected once. Source material: peripheral blood or thyroid tissue (not recorded which). The receptors originated from an adult woman with Graves' disease, either hyperthyroidism or ophthalmopathy (not recorded which).

This rearrangement joins TRBV10-3 to TRBJ2-5; possibly TRBD2 for D (6 bases). V lost 3 bases, J lost 2 bases, and 10 bases lay in between. Germline CDR1 is ENHRY and CDR2 is SYGVKD. The CDR3 is 14 residues long. CDR3 nucleotide sequence: TGTGCCATCAGTGAAGGCGGGGCACAAGAGACCCAGTACTTC. Encoded protein: CAISEGGAQETQYF.

There are many counts of this clonotype. The chain uses TRBV19 and TRBJ1-4; D gene unclear. Germline V CDR1 and CDR2: LNHDA, SQIVND (reference sequence). Trimming stripped 6 bases from V and 6 bases from J, with 17 bases between. The CDR3 has 15 residues. The DNA of the CDR3 is TGTGCCAGTAGCGGCGTACAAGATTCGTATGAAAAACTGTTTTTT. It codes for CASSGVQDSYEKLFF.

This clonotype has at least ten counts. One end of the junction is discordant with germline, which a read error may explain. V usage is TRBV27 and J usage is TRBJ1-1; no definite D call. Germline CDR1 is MNHEY and CDR2 is SMNVEV (reference sequence). CDR3 size: 13 residues. The CDR3 sequence is CASSLYRNTEAFF. The CDR3 coding sequence is TGTGCCAGCAGCTTATACAGGAACACTGAAGCTTTCTTT.

In its sample, this clonotype was seen many times. V gene TRBV29-1 combines with J gene TRBJ2-7; D remains ambiguous. The CDR3 runs to 11 residues. V was clipped by 6 bases and J by 6 bases, with 12 bases between them. Germline V lookup: CDR1 SQVTM, CDR2 ANQGSEA. The CDR3: CSVADLGEQYF. The CDR3 DNA is TGCAGCGTCGCTGACTTGGGCGAGCAGTACTTC.

This clonotype turned up a few times. This rearrangement joins TRBV7-3 to TRBJ2-7, with 8 bases identical to TRBD1. V lost 9 bases, J lost 3 bases, and 7 bases stayed unmatched. The CDR3 is 13 amino acids. Per the germline V gene, CDR1 is SGHTA and CDR2 is FQGTGA. The CDR3 bases are TGTGCCAGGGACCGGGACAGGAACTACGAGCAGTACTTC. Translation: CARDRDRNYEQYF.

The chain recombines TRBV20-1 with TRBJ1-2, with D maybe TRBD1 (5 bases). CDR3 length: 15 residues. Trimming shortened V by 1 base and J by 7 bases, and 19 bases separated the two germline ends. Germline CDR1 and CDR2: DFQATT and SNEGSKA (reference sequence). The CDR3: CSARAGGPTGAGYTF. Written as DNA, the CDR3 is TGCAGTGCTAGAGCGGGAGGGCCCACCGGGGCTGGCTACACCTTC.

The chain carries TRBV6-1 and TRBJ2-5, with 7 bases fitting TRBD1. The DNA end is a closer match to TRBJ2-7, so the J assignment may be wrong. CDR1 is MNHNS and CDR2 is SASEGT in the germline V gene. This CDR3 has 14 amino acids. The CDR3 DNA sequence: TGTGCCAGCAGCACAGGGACAGCCAAAGACGAGCAGTACTTC. Its protein product is CASSTGTAKDEQYF.